This T cell receptor (beta chain) stems from a study of Ad26.COV2.S vaccination and SARS-CoV-2 variants. The study's findings and limits: Individuals receiving vaccine had higher spike-specific TCR breadth than placebo recipients did.

This CDR3 comprises 13 residues. CDR1 and CDR2 (germline): KGHSH, LQKENI. V was shortened by 8 bases and J by 0 bases, with 10 bases between the two germline ends. Treatment defined: roughly 19 received Ad26.COV2.S at low or high dose, single or two shots; 5 received placebo; per-sample allocation not given. Day 63 after the first vaccine or placebo injection was the time point for sampling. As its vector, the vaccine had Ad26, which expressed Wuhan-strain SARS-CoV-2 spike. Clones were read by immunoSEQ multiplex PCR, and TCRdb kept only the in-frame ones, dropping some. The table records some 420,000 clones, 88% of them present only once. Notes on this clone: What it binds is unknown.

The receptor comes from a person aged 18-65 years who received the Ad26.COV2.S COVID-19 vaccine or a placebo. This material consisted of peripheral blood, taken in a trial of Ad26.COV2.S vaccine versus placebo. The chain uses TRBV18 and TRBJ1-1; D might be TRBD1 (6 bases). The DNA for the CDR3 is TGTGCCAGCCGGAGGGACATGAACACTGAAGCTTTCTTT. This translates into CASRRDMNTEAFF.